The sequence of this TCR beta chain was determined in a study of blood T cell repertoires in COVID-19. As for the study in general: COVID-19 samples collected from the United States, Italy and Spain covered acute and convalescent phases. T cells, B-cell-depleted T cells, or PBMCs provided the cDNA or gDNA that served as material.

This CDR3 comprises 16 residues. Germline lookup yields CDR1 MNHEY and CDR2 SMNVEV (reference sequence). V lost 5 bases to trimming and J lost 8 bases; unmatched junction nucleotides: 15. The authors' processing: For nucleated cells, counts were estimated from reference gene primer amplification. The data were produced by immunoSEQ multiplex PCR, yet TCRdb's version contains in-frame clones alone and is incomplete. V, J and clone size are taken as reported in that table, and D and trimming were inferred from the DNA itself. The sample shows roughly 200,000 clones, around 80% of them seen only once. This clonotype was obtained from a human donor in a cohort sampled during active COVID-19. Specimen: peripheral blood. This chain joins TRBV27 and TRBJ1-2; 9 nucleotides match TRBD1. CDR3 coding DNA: TGTGCCAGCAGTCCCCACAGGGGGCCTAACCTTGAGGGCTACACCTTC. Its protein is CASSPHRGPNLEGYTF.